One TCR beta chain is described in this entry. Antigen: not known. With constant-segment primers, 5'RACE yielded cDNA libraries of TCR alpha and TCR beta that carried sample barcodes and UMIs. Each CDR3 protein is one row after TCRdb ran MiXCR on the 5' RACE reads. The repertoire includes around 530,000 distinct CDR3 sequences, about 20% of them detected once, and 8.4% sits in the top ten. This entry belongs to a study of T-cell memory formation after mild COVID-19. Overall study results and limits: Pre-infection memory harbored some responding clones, suggesting cross-reactive memory joined. The authors left the SARS-CoV-2 specificity of second-wave clones peaking on day 37 unconfirmed.

V lost 1 base and J lost 3; bases outside the gene matches: 5. The germline V gene encodes CDR1 LGHNA and CDR2 YSLEER. This CDR3 has 15 residues. The TCR sequence derives from an adult woman who had mild COVID-19 (a few samples of this study predate the infection). Cell type and time point are not known. Material: PBMCs or a T cell subset sorted from them (not recorded which). The chain combines TRBV4-3 with TRBJ2-7; TRBD1 matches 8 bases. The CDR3 sequence: CASSQGLDRDYEQYF. DNA of the CDR3: TGCGCCAGCAGCCAAGGACTGGACAGGGACTACGAGCAGTACTTC.